The 22 T cell receptor beta chains below come from one sample, sequenced in a study of T cell repertoires in aging, cancer and after chemotherapy. A mixed TRB-A/B primer pool amplified rearranged TRB by multiplex touch-down PCR. One entry per CDR3 protein, called by TCRdb with MiXCR from the multiplex PCR reads. The data hold some 2,000 distinct CDR3 sequences, with 15% to 20% observed a single time. Peripheral blood genomic DNA, not sorted cells or RNA, was the template. The sample was blood. The receptors here all came from a human donor with a solid tumor.

Concerning this clonotype: An end of the junction differs from the germline gene, which may be a read error. The J gene is TRBJ1-3, the V gene TRBV4-3, with D possibly being TRBD1 (6 bases). This CDR3 comprises 12 residues. Looked up from germline, CDR1 is LGHNA and CDR2 is YSLEER. The CDR3 region is CATSPGGGTIYF. The CDR3 DNA reads TGCGCCACCAGCCCCGGGGGCGGCACCATATATTTT.

By proportion, this clonotype is medium-sized. The gene calls are TRBV6-2 or TRBV6-3 and TRBJ1-5, with no clear D. CDR3 size: 17 residues. From germline, CDR1 is MNHEY and CDR2 SVGEGT. Trimming shortened V by 6 bases and J by 1 base, and 19 bases separated the two germline ends. The CDR3 sequence is CASRLPTRAGSNQPQHF. For the CDR3, the DNA is TGTGCCAGCAGGCTTCCCACCCGGGCGGGAAGCAATCAGCCCCAGCATTTT.

This clonotype is large within its sample. The chain joins TRBV29-1 to TRBJ2-5; the D gene could be TRBD1 or TRBD2 (5 bases each). The length of the CDR3 is 15 residues. Germline CDR1 and CDR2: SQVTM and ANQGSEA. Trimming removed 1 base from V and 5 bases from J, with 17 bases in between. The CDR3 spells CSVEVLGDQRETQYF. CDR3 sequence (DNA): TGCAGCGTTGAAGTACTAGGGGACCAGCGGGAGACCCAGTACTTC.

This clonotype rates as large. The chain recombines TRBV15 with TRBJ2-1, with 7 bases identical to TRBD2. J gave up 0 bases and V 5 bases, and 7 bases lay outside the gene matches. CDR1 is LNHNV, CDR2 YYDKDF, per germline (reference sequence). The CDR3 length is 16 residues. The CDR3 protein is CATSLLASSSYNEQFF. The DNA for the CDR3 is TGTGCCACCAGCCTACTAGCGTCTAGCTCCTACAATGAGCAGTTCTTC. The variable domain in full, completed from reference TRBV15 and TRBJ2-1, reads DAMVIQNPRYQVTQFGKPVTLSCSQTLNHNVMYWYQQKSSQAPKLLFHYYDKDFNNEADTPDNFQSRRPNTSFCFLDIRSPGLGDTAMYLCATSLLASSSYNEQFFGPGTRLTVL.

This clonotype is categorized as medium-sized (0.01 to 0.1%). The chain combines TRBV20-1 with TRBJ1-1, with D hard to call. Trimming shortened V by 3 bases and J by 0 bases, and 2 bases separated the two germline ends. Germline V gene sequence: CDR1 DFQATT, CDR2 SNEGSKA (reference sequence). CDR3 length: 11 residues. CDR3 in amino acids: CSARLNTEAFF. In DNA form, the CDR3 reads TGCAGTGCTAGGCTGAACACTGAAGCTTTCTTT.

This clonotype was counted only a few times. CDR3 coding DNA: TGCAGCGCCGAACAGGGATACACTGAAGCTTTCTTT. This codes for CSAEQGYTEAFF. The rearrangement joins TRBV29-1 to TRBJ1-1; the D gene is possibly TRBD1 (6 bases). V was clipped by 7 bases and J by 3 bases, with 12 bases between them. Germline V gene sequence: CDR1 SQVTM, CDR2 ANQGSEA. This CDR3 region has 12 residues.

By sample fraction, this clonotype is medium-sized. CDR3 sequence reads: CASSLNRNTEAFF. The CDR3 bases are TGTGCCAGCAGCTTAAACCGGAACACTGAAGCTTTCTTT. The chain employs TRBV5-6 and TRBJ1-1; D gene unclear. The V gene lost 2 bases and the J gene lost 1 base, with 6 bases spanning the gap. Germline-derived CDR1 and CDR2 are SGHDT and YYEEEE. This CDR3 region has 13 residues. Filled out from reference TRBV5-6 and TRBJ1-1, the complete variable domain reads DAGVTQSPTHLIKTRGQQVTLRCSPKSGHDTVSWYQQALGQGPQFIFQYYEEEERQRGNFPDRFSGHQFPNYSSELNVNALLLGDSALYLCASSLNRNTEAFFGQGTRLTVV.

This chain joins TRBV12-3 or TRBV12-4 and TRBJ2-5, with 10 bases aligning to TRBD2. V trimming: 6 bases; J trimming: 3 bases; junction bases outside the gene matches: 7. There are 15 residues in the CDR3. CDR3 sequence reads: CASSQTLAGEETQYF. The CDR3 nucleotides are TGTGCCAGCAGCCAGACCCTAGCGGGAGAAGAGACCCAGTACTTC.

The J gene is TRBJ2-1, the V gene TRBV4-3; 7 bases match TRBD2. This CDR3 contains 14 residues. V lost 4 bases to trimming and J lost 5 bases; unmatched junction nucleotides: 5. Germline V CDR1 and CDR2: LGHNA, YSLEER. The CDR3 DNA reads as TGCGCCAGCAGCCTGGGACTAAGAGACAATGAGCAGTTCTTC. Encoded protein: CASSLGLRDNEQFF.

In its sample, this clonotype is large. V usage is TRBV12-3 or TRBV12-4 and J usage is TRBJ2-1, with TRBD2 matching 8 bases. Trimming removed 7 bases from V and 6 bases from J; junction bases left unmatched: 11. The CDR3 extends over 15 amino acids. The CDR3 region is CASTALAGGPNEQFF. DNA of the CDR3: TGTGCCAGCACTGCTTTGGCGGGAGGACCCAATGAGCAGTTCTTC.

The genes are TRBV12-3 or TRBV12-4 and TRBJ2-7; tentatively, D is TRBD2 (5 bases). V lost 6 bases and J lost 0, with 15 bases in between. The CDR3 has 15 residues. The CDR3 nucleotides read TGTGCCAGCAGCCCCCAGCCGGGAAGCTCCTACGAGCAGTACTTC. It yields the protein CASSPQPGSSYEQYF.

By share, this clonotype counts as medium-sized. The chain is built from TRBV27 and TRBJ2-1; TRBD2 matches at 13 bases. This CDR3 region has 20 residues. Trimming took 5 bases from V and 1 from J; bases not matched to a gene: 14. The germline V gene has CDR1 MNHEY and CDR2 SMNVEV (reference sequence). The CDR3: CASSRIRTSGRTTSYNEQFF. The DNA of the CDR3 is TGTGCCAGCAGTAGAATTCGGACTAGCGGGAGAACTACGTCCTACAATGAGCAGTTCTTC.

This clonotype is classed as medium-sized. V is TRBV5-4 and J is TRBJ2-1; no clear D gene. V lost 0 bases to trimming and J lost 2 bases, with 6 bases between them. The CDR3 spans 14 residues. CDR1 and CDR2 (germline): SGHNT, YYREEE (reference sequence). DNA of the CDR3: TGTGCCAGCAGCTTGGTATCCCCCTACAATGAGCAGTTCTTC. Protein: CASSLVSPYNEQFF.

By frequency in the sample, this clonotype is medium-sized. As DNA, the CDR3 is TGTGCCACCAGTAACCGGGACCCGAGGGCGGAGCAGTTCTTC. This encodes CATSNRDPRAEQFF. The chain has TRBV24-1 and TRBJ2-1, with D perhaps given as TRBD1 or TRBD2 (5 bases each). CDR3 length: 14 amino acids. Germline CDR1 and CDR2: KGHDR and SFDVKD. The V end was cut by 6 bases, the J end by 10 bases, with 18 bases between.

Concerning this clonotype itself: A clone one base away is much larger, so this may be a read error. V and J are TRBV5-3 and TRBJ2-3, with D tentatively TRBD1 (6 bases). TRBV5-3 is reported as an ORF; its role is uncertain. This CDR3 contains 17 residues. The ends were cut back, 9 bases at V and 0 bases at J, with 23 bases in the middle. CDR3 residues: CATSDFPTGCSTDTQYF. CDR3 in DNA: TGTGCCACCAGTGATTTCCCGACAGGATGTAGCACAGATACGCAGTATTTT.

This clonotype ranks as medium-sized. The V and J genes are TRBV7-9 and TRBJ1-6, with D uncertain. Germline values: CDR1 SEHNR, CDR2 FQNEAQ (reference sequence). The CDR3 extends over 13 amino acids. V was trimmed by 1 base and J by 7 bases, leaving 5 bases between them. CDR3 DNA sequence: TGTGCCAGCAGCTTAGATCGGAATTCACCCCTCCACTTT. Its translation: CASSLDRNSPLHF.

This clonotype occurred a few times. This chain links TRBV20-1 with TRBJ1-1, with D tentatively TRBD1 (6 bases). The CDR3 has 14 amino acids. CDR1 is DFQATT and CDR2 is SNEGSKA in the germline V gene (reference sequence). The V end was cut by 3 bases, the J end by 7 bases, with 18 bases between. DNA of the CDR3: TGCAGTGCTAGGTCTGGGGGGCAAGCGAGTGAAGCTTTCTTT. Translating gives CSARSGGQASEAFF.

Within the sample, this clonotype is medium-sized (0.01 to 0.1%). This sequence joins TRBV5-6 and TRBJ1-1; the D is unclear. The germline V gene has CDR1 SGHDT and CDR2 YYEEEE. The CDR3 length is 11 residues. The germline V and J ends were trimmed by 2 bases and 5 bases, with 4 bases remaining between them. The CDR3 sequence: CASSLFTEAFF. As DNA, the CDR3 is TGTGCCAGCAGCTTATTTACTGAAGCTTTCTTT. Together with reference TRBV5-6 and TRBJ1-1, the CDR3 gives the full variable domain: DAGVTQSPTHLIKTRGQQVTLRCSPKSGHDTVSWYQQALGQGPQFIFQYYEEEERQRGNFPDRFSGHQFPNYSSELNVNALLLGDSALYLCASSLFTEAFFGQGTRLTVV.

V is TRBV13 and J is TRBJ1-6; 11 bases are a match to TRBD1. The CDR3 extends over 14 amino acids. Germline values: CDR1 PRHDT, CDR2 FYEKMQ (reference sequence). V gave up 5 bases and J gave up 9 bases; unmatched junction bases: 3. The CDR3 spells CASSPGTGGSPLHF. CDR3 nucleotides: TGTGCCAGCAGCCCCGGGACAGGGGGTTCACCCCTCCACTTT.

This clonotype is classed as medium-sized (0.01 to 0.1%). The rearrangement joins TRBV20-1 to TRBJ1-4; D possibly corresponds to TRBD1 (5 bases). Per the germline V gene, CDR1 is DFQATT and CDR2 is SNEGSKA (reference sequence). CDR3 size: 13 residues. Trimming left V 5 bases short and J 1 base short, with 8 bases between. In nucleotides, the CDR3 is TGCAGTGCTTCAGGGTTAACTAATGAAAAACTGTTTTTT. It yields the protein CSASGLTNEKLFF.

In its sample, this clonotype ranks as medium-sized. V and J are TRBV14 and TRBJ2-7, with 7 bases fitting TRBD1. This CDR3 is built from 14 residues. Germline CDR1 SGHDN, CDR2 FVKESK. V shed 4 bases and J 0 bases; nucleotides not matched to a gene: 3. DNA for the CDR3: TGTGCCAGCAGCCGAAGACAGGGCTCCTACGAGCAGTACGTC. This codes for CASSRRQGSYEQYV.

Sample share makes this clonotype medium-sized. The chain has TRBV4-2 and TRBJ1-3; D is unresolved. The CDR3 extends over 13 amino acids. Germline V lookup: CDR1 LGHNA, CDR2 YNFKEQ. Trimming removed 8 bases at V and 0 bases at J, with 8 bases between. The CDR3 DNA follows: TGTGCCAGCGGAAGGGACTCTGGAAACACCATATATTTT. Its translation: CASGRDSGNTIYF.